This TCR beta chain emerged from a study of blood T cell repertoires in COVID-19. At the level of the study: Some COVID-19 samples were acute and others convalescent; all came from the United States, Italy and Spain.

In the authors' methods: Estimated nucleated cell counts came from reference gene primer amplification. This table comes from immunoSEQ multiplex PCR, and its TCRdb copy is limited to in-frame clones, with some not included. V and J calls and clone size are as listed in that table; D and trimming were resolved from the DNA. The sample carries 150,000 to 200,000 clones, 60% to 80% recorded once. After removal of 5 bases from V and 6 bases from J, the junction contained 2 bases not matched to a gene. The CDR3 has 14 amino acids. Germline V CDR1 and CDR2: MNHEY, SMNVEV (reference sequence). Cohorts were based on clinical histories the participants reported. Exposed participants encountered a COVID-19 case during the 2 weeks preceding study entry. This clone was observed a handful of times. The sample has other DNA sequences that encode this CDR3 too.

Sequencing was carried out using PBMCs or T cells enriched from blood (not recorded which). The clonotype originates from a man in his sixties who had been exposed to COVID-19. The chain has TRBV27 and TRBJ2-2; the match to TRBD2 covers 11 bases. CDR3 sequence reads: CASSPGLAAGELFF. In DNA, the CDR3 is TGTGCCAGCAGTCCGGGACTAGCGGCCGGGGAGCTGTTTTTT.